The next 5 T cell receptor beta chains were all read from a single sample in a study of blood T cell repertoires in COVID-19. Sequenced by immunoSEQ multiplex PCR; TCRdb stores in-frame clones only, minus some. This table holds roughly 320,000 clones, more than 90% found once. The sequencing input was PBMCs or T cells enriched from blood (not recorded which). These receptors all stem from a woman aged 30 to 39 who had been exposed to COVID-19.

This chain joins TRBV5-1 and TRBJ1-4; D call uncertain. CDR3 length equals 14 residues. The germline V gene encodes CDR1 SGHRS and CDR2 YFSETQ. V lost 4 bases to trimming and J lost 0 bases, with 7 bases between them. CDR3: CASSQDATNEKLFF. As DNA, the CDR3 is TGCGCCAGCAGCCAGGATGCAACTAATGAAAAACTGTTTTTT.

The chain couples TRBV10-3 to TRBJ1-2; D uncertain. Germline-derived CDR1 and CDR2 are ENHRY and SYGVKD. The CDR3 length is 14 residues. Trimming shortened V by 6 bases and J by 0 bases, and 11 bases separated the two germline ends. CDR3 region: CAIREQTANYGYTF. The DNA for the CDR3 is TGTGCCATCAGAGAGCAAACAGCTAACTATGGCTACACCTTC.

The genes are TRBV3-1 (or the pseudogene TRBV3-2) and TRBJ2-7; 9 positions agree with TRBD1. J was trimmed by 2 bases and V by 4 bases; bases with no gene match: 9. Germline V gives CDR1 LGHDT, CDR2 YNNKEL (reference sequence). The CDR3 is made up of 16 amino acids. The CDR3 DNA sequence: TGTGCCAGCAGCCCTGAACCGGGACAGGGAACCTACGAGCAGTACTTC. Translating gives CASSPEPGQGTYEQYF.

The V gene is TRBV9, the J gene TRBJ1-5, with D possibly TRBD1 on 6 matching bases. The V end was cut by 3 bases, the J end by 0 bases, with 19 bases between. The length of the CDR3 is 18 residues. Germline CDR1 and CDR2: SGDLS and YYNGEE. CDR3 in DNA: TGTGCCAGCAGCGCTAACGACCGGGACACCGATAGCAATCAGCCCCAGCATTTT. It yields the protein CASSANDRDTDSNQPQHF.

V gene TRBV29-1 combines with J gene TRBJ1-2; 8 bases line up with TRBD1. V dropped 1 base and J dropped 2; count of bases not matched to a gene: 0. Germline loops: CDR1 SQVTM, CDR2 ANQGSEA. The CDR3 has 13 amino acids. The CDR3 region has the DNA TGCAGCGTTGAAGGACAGGGGAACTATGGCTACACCTTC. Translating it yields CSVEGQGNYGYTF.